These 5 T cell receptor beta chains share one sample of origin, sequenced in a study of radiation and T cells in renal cell carcinoma. Stated time point: baseline pretreatment blood. Treatment reported: 15 Gy SBRT to primary tumor, nephrectomy 4 weeks later. TCRdb's copy holds only in-frame clones and misses some; the assay was immunoSEQ multiplex PCR. This sample yields 95,000 to 150,000 clones, of which around 84% are seen a single time; around 3% belongs to the top ten. Here the sequenced sample was blood, taken from a patient whose treatment included radiotherapy and nephrectomy. These receptors were taken from a woman aged 60-75 years with renal cell carcinoma.

V and J are TRBV5-5 and TRBJ2-7; D gene uncertain. The CDR3 extends over 16 amino acids. Germline assignment: CDR1 SGHKS and CDR2 YYEKEE (reference sequence). Trimming pared 0 bases from V and 1 base from J, leaving 14 bases between. The CDR3 region has the DNA TGTGCCAGCAGCTTGGCCGGGTACTCCTTGTCCTACGAGCAGTACTTC. Translation: CASSLAGYSLSYEQYF.

V usage is TRBV5-1 and J usage is TRBJ1-1; tentative D call: TRBD1 (6 bases). V lost 4 bases to trimming and J lost 0 bases, with 16 bases between them. Germline V gene lookup returns CDR1 SGHRS and CDR2 YFSETQ. This CDR3 spans 16 amino acids. CDR3 sequence: CASSLPRTDLNTEAFF. The CDR3 region has the DNA TGCGCCAGCAGCCTCCCGCGGACAGACCTGAACACTGAAGCTTTCTTT.

This chain links TRBV5-6 with TRBJ1-2; 8 nucleotides match TRBD1. Trimming took 3 bases from V and 3 from J; bases not matched to a gene: 13. The germline gives CDR1 SGHDT, CDR2 YYEEEE. The CDR3 consists of 17 residues. This CDR3 reads CASSSLAGGVGYYGYTF. The CDR3, as DNA: TGTGCCAGCAGCTCCTTAGCAGGGGGCGTTGGATACTATGGCTACACCTTC. The variable domain in full, with the rest retrieved from reference TRBV5-6 and TRBJ1-2, is DAGVTQSPTHLIKTRGQQVTLRCSPKSGHDTVSWYQQALGQGPQFIFQYYEEEERQRGNFPDRFSGHQFPNYSSELNVNALLLGDSALYLCASSSLAGGVGYYGYTFGSGTRLTVV.

The V and J genes are TRBV19 and TRBJ1-1; unclear D gene. With 5 bases removed from V and 11 bases from J, the gap between germline ends came to 18 bases. The CDR3 has 13 residues. Germline-derived CDR1 and CDR2 are LNHDA and SQIVND (reference sequence). The CDR3 spells CASSPRGGLEAFF. For the CDR3, the DNA is TGTGCCAGTAGTCCGCGGGGAGGCCTGGAGGCTTTCTTT.

The chain recombines TRBV6-6 with TRBJ2-1; the D is unclear. CDR3 length: 12 residues. Germline CDR1 reads MNHNY; CDR2 reads SVGAGI (reference sequence). Trimming stripped 2 bases from V and 5 bases from J, with 4 bases between. DNA for the CDR3: TGTGCCAGCAGTTACATAAACAATGAGCAGTTCTTC. It encodes CASSYINNEQFF.